These 31 T cell receptor beta chains share one sample of origin, sequenced in a study of vaccination effects on CD4 cells after COVID-19. Antigens of these TCRs are unknown. Sequencing followed a ViraFEST assay step that expanded antigen-specific CD4+ T cells with viral peptide pools. With more than 9 days of culture completed, CD4+ T cells were isolated. The participants, recipients of two vaccine doses, got either BNT162b2 or mRNA-1273. TCRdb's copy holds only in-frame clones and misses some; the assay was immunoSEQ multiplex PCR. The sample includes 25,000 to 35,000 clones, roughly four fifths of them seen just once. Specimen: CD4+ T cells from PBMCs cultured with HCoV-NL63 spike peptides, collected after COVID-19 vaccination. The source is a human donor who received a COVID-19 vaccine. Some clones in this sample may be carry-over from other donors' samples.

This rearrangement joins TRBV6-5 to TRBJ1-2, with a tentative D call TRBD1 (5 bases). The CDR3 runs to 16 residues. In germline, CDR1 is MNHEY, CDR2 SVGAGI. The germline V and J ends were trimmed by 0 bases and 0 bases, with 11 bases remaining between them. CDR3: CASSYSWMGANYGYTF. The CDR3 region has the DNA TGTGCCAGCAGTTACTCGTGGATGGGGGCTAACTATGGCTACACCTTC.

The V call is TRBV4-1, the J call TRBJ2-1; D unresolved. CDR3 length equals 15 residues. V dropped 2 bases and J dropped 7 bases, with 15 bases sitting between them. In germline, CDR1 is MGHRA, CDR2 YSYEKL. This chain's CDR3 is CASSQLGSMGNEQFF. The CDR3 nucleotides read TGCGCCAGCAGCCAATTAGGGTCAATGGGGAATGAGCAGTTCTTC.

This clone was found once. The CDR3 region is CASSLLGAGNIQYF. The CDR3 DNA reads as TGTGCCAGCAGTTTATTGGGGGCGGGAAACATTCAGTACTTC. The chain employs TRBV27 and TRBJ2-4; D perhaps matches TRBD1 (6 bases). Germline values: CDR1 MNHEY, CDR2 SMNVEV (reference sequence). V dropped 1 base and J dropped 6 bases, with 10 bases sitting between them. The CDR3 contains 14 residues.

This chain links TRBV5-1 with TRBJ2-6, with D unresolved. The germline gives CDR1 SGHRS, CDR2 YFSETQ. CDR3 size: 17 residues. With 0 bases removed from V and 0 bases from J, the gap between germline ends came to 10 bases. CDR3 amino acids: CASSLDPAGSGANVLTF. The CDR3 region has the DNA TGCGCCAGCAGCTTGGACCCAGCCGGCTCTGGGGCCAACGTCCTGACTTTC.

This sequence joins TRBV29-1 and TRBJ1-4; 7 nucleotides match TRBD1. Per the germline V gene, CDR1 is SQVTM and CDR2 is ANQGSEA. The CDR3 length is 13 residues. V lost 7 bases to trimming and J lost 4 bases; unmatched junction nucleotides: 6. DNA of the CDR3: TGCAGCGCCTGGGACAGACTTAATGAAAAACTGTTTTTT. Translation: CSAWDRLNEKLFF.

The rearrangement links TRBV6-5 to TRBJ2-2; D unresolved. Germline CDR1 and CDR2: MNHEY and SVGAGI. This CDR3 has 13 residues. The germline V and J ends were trimmed by 8 bases and 4 bases, with 11 bases remaining between them. The CDR3 DNA reads TGTGCCAGCGCCCGGAGTATCACCGGGGAGCTGTTTTTT. Protein: CASARSITGELFF.

This chain connects TRBV6-5 to TRBJ2-5; 10 bases match TRBD1. The CDR3 loop spans 14 amino acids. Trimming took 4 bases from V and 3 from J; bases not matched to a gene: 2. The germline V gene has CDR1 MNHEY and CDR2 SVGAGI. CDR3 residues: CASSSGTGEETQYF. CDR3 sequence (DNA): TGTGCCAGCAGTTCCGGGACAGGGGAAGAGACCCAGTACTTC.

The chain links TRBV24-1 to TRBJ2-4; 8 nucleotides align to TRBD1. This CDR3 has 17 amino acids. After removal of 4 bases from V and 3 bases from J, the junction contained 10 bases not matched to a gene. Germline CDR1 is KGHDR and CDR2 is SFDVKD. In DNA form, the CDR3 reads TGTGCCACCAGTGACCGTTCAGGGGGCTTTGGCAAAAACATTCAGTACTTC. Its protein product is CATSDRSGGFGKNIQYF.

This clone was detected only a few times. The V call is TRBV5-1, the J call TRBJ1-1; D gene unclear. The ends were cut back, 5 bases at V and 6 bases at J, with 17 bases in the middle. Per the germline V gene, CDR1 is SGHRS and CDR2 is YFSETQ. This CDR3 is 14 amino acids long. This CDR3 reads CASSPAWGNAEAFF. Written as DNA, the CDR3 is TGCGCCAGCAGTCCAGCGTGGGGAAACGCTGAAGCTTTCTTT.

This chain links TRBV6-5 with TRBJ1-1, with D possibly TRBD1 on 5 matching bases. The CDR3 sequence is 16 residues long. Germline V gene data show CDR1 as MNHEY and CDR2 as SVGAGI. Trimming removed 2 bases at V and 3 bases at J, with 16 bases between. CDR3: CASSYGTPPGDTEAFF. CDR3 coding DNA: TGTGCCAGCAGTTACGGGACCCCCCCGGGGGACACTGAAGCTTTCTTT.

The rearrangement joins TRBV24-1 to TRBJ2-1; 8 positions agree with TRBD1. The CDR3 is 13 amino acids. V shed 12 bases, J shed 2 bases, and the junction held 5 bases outside the gene matches. From germline, CDR1 is KGHDR and CDR2 SFDVKD. CDR3 region: CAAGQGPYNEQFF. The DNA for the CDR3 is TGTGCCGCCGGACAGGGCCCCTACAATGAGCAGTTCTTC.

This clone was picked up one time. This chain uses TRBV18 with TRBJ2-2; 8 bases are a match to TRBD1. Germline values: CDR1 KGHSH, CDR2 LQKENI. V shed 6 bases and J 6 bases; nucleotides not matched to a gene: 6. This CDR3 comprises 14 residues. The CDR3 nucleotides are TGTGCCAGCTCGGGGACAGGCTCGGCCGGGGAGCTGTTTTTT. It codes for CASSGTGSAGELFF.

This clone was recorded once. V is TRBV12-3 or TRBV12-4 and J is TRBJ1-2; possible D gene TRBD1, 6 bases. Between the trimmed V and J ends, which lost 6 bases and 8 bases, there was a span of 16 bases. The length of the CDR3 is 13 residues. The chain's CDR3 is CASSPWGAGGYTF. CDR3 sequence (DNA): TGTGCCAGCAGCCCATGGGGGGCAGGGGGCTACACCTTC.

In regard to this clone: The same CDR3 is also encoded by other DNA sequences in this sample. The chain couples TRBV18 to TRBJ1-2; D gene unclear. The CDR3 covers 12 residues. V lost 1 base to trimming and J lost 6 bases, with 6 bases between them. Germline V gene sequence: CDR1 KGHSH, CDR2 LQKENI. CDR3 DNA: TGTGCCAGCTCACCACGTCGGGATGGCTACACCTTC. This codes for CASSPRRDGYTF.

The gene calls are TRBV19 and TRBJ2-1; D perhaps matches TRBD2 (7 bases). V lost 5 bases to trimming and J lost 4 bases, with 12 bases between them. The CDR3 is 14 residues long. CDR1 and CDR2 from the germline V gene are LNHDA and SQIVND (reference sequence). Here the CDR3 reads CASSRGASYNEQFF. CDR3 coding DNA: TGTGCCAGTAGTCGGGGGGCCTCGTACAATGAGCAGTTCTTC.

The chain couples TRBV27 to TRBJ2-2; TRBD2 matches 7 bases. The CDR3 consists of 15 residues. Losses at the gene ends were 4 bases for V and 6 bases for J; bases not matched to a gene: 8. Germline CDR1 and CDR2: MNHEY and SMNVEV (reference sequence). The CDR3 coding sequence is TGTGCCAGCAGTTCCGGGGACTATGGGGCCGGGGAGCTGTTTTTT. It translates to CASSSGDYGAGELFF.

V gene TRBV18 combines with J gene TRBJ2-2; D perhaps matches TRBD1 (5 bases). This CDR3 region has 16 residues. Germline V gene sequence: CDR1 KGHSH, CDR2 LQKENI. The V end was cut by 3 bases, the J end by 1 base, with 12 bases between. CDR3 region: CASSPPSTGNTGELFF. In nucleotides, the CDR3 is TGTGCCAGCTCACCCCCCTCTACAGGGAACACCGGGGAGCTGTTTTTT.

The rearrangement joins TRBV30 to TRBJ2-1, with 9 bases identical to TRBD1. Germline assignment: CDR1 GTSNPN and CDR2 SVGIG (reference sequence). V gave up 2 bases and J gave up 5 bases; unmatched junction bases: 7. The CDR3 is 15 amino acids. The CDR3 DNA is TGTGCCTGGAGTCCCGGGACAGGGATACACAATGAGCAGTTCTTC. Translating gives CAWSPGTGIHNEQFF.

This clone has just a few counts. V usage is TRBV2 and J usage is TRBJ2-1, with 7 bases aligning to TRBD1. This CDR3 is 14 amino acids long. Per the germline V gene, CDR1 is SNHLY and CDR2 is FYNNEI. Losses at the gene ends were 3 bases for V and 1 base for J; bases not matched to a gene: 0. As DNA, the CDR3 is TGTGCCAGCAGTGACAGGGGGTCCTACAATGAGCAGTTCTTC. The encoded protein is CASSDRGSYNEQFF. The full variable domain, in which reference TRBV2 and TRBJ2-1 provide the parts outside the CDR3, is EPEVTQTPSHQVTQMGQEVILRCVPISNHLYFYWYRQILGQKVEFLVSFYNNEISEKSEIFDDQFSVERPDGSNFTLKIRSTKLEDSAMYFCASSDRGSYNEQFFGPGTRLTVL.

V gene TRBV3-1 (or the pseudogene TRBV3-2) combines with J gene TRBJ2-1, with 12 positions matching TRBD2. This CDR3 is built from 16 residues. J gave up 8 bases and V 2 bases, and 7 bases lay outside the gene matches. Germline CDR1 reads LGHDT; CDR2 reads YNNKEL (reference sequence). For the CDR3, the DNA is TGTGCCAGCAGCCAACCCCCTAGCGGGGGGGCGCATGAGCAGTTCTTC. Its translation is CASSQPPSGGAHEQFF.

Only a few counts were recorded for this clone. The J gene is TRBJ2-5, the V gene TRBV5-1; D may be TRBD1 (6 bases). The V end was cut by 0 bases, the J end by 2 bases, with 11 bases between. The CDR3 sequence is 15 residues long. Germline V gene lookup returns CDR1 SGHRS and CDR2 YFSETQ. The CDR3 here is CASSLGLQGQETQYF. DNA for the CDR3: TGCGCCAGCAGCTTGGGTCTGCAGGGGCAAGAGACCCAGTACTTC.

This sequence joins TRBV6-5 and TRBJ2-5, with a possible D match to TRBD2 (5 bases). Looked up from germline, CDR1 is MNHEY and CDR2 is SVGAGI. The CDR3 spans 14 residues. Trimming shortened V by 5 bases and J by 1 base, and 11 bases separated the two germline ends. The CDR3 here is CASSQRVLQETQYF. The CDR3 region has the DNA TGTGCCAGCAGTCAGAGGGTACTCCAAGAGACCCAGTACTTC.

This clone has only a few counts. This CDR3 reads CASSLLGGRQPQHF. CDR3 coding DNA: TGCGCCAGCAGCTTGCTGGGGGGCCGCCAGCCCCAGCATTTT. The chain couples TRBV5-1 to TRBJ1-5; tentative D call: TRBD1 (6 bases). The CDR3 extends over 14 amino acids. The germline V and J ends were trimmed by 1 base and 7 bases, with 12 bases remaining between them. Per the germline V gene, CDR1 is SGHRS and CDR2 is YFSETQ.

J is TRBJ2-5 and V is TRBV7-8; 7 nucleotides line up with TRBD1. Per germline, CDR1 SGHVS and CDR2 FQNEAQ. The J segment lost 1 base and the V segment lost 3 bases, leaving 2 bases of the junction unmatched. The CDR3 runs 14 residues. Here the CDR3 DNA reads TGTGCCAGCAGCTTGGACAGGAGCCAAGAGACCCAGTACTTC. Its protein product is CASSLDRSQETQYF.

This clone was observed a handful of times. This same CDR3 is encoded by further DNA sequences in the sample. V and J are TRBV9 and TRBJ1-1; D ambiguous. CDR1 and CDR2 from the germline V gene are SGDLS and YYNGEE. This CDR3 has 14 amino acids. V was cut by 0 bases and J by 0 bases, with 6 bases left in between. The CDR3 protein is CASSVGDLNTEAFF. The CDR3 nucleotides are TGTGCCAGCAGCGTAGGGGATCTGAACACTGAAGCTTTCTTT.

The sample holds a few counts of this clone. CDR3 residues: CASSWVMNTEAFF. In DNA form, the CDR3 reads TGTGCCAGCAGTTGGGTCATGAACACTGAAGCTTTCTTT. The rearrangement links TRBV27 to TRBJ1-1; the D is unclear. This CDR3 spans 13 amino acids. The germline gives CDR1 MNHEY, CDR2 SMNVEV (reference sequence). The ends were cut back, 4 bases at V and 0 bases at J, with 6 bases in the middle.

This clone was detected only once. The chain is built from TRBV7-2 and TRBJ1-2; D is ambiguous. In germline, CDR1 is SGHTA, CDR2 FQGNSA. This CDR3 comprises 12 residues. V gave up 1 base and J gave up 6 bases, with 6 bases separating them. The CDR3 protein is CASSLGRDGYTF. The CDR3 nucleotides are TGTGCCAGCAGCTTAGGTAGAGATGGCTACACCTTC.

The chain has TRBV9 and TRBJ2-2; no definite D call. The germline gives CDR1 SGDLS, CDR2 YYNGEE. This CDR3 is 14 amino acids long. The V end was cut by 0 bases, the J end by 6 bases, with 9 bases between. The DNA of the CDR3 is TGTGCCAGCAGCGTAGCTCCCCCCGCCGGGGAGCTGTTTTTT. Encoded protein: CASSVAPPAGELFF.

V usage is TRBV24-1 and J usage is TRBJ2-6, with a weak D call TRBD1 (5 bases). The CDR3 length is 15 residues. Germline assignment: CDR1 KGHDR and CDR2 SFDVKD. V was pared by 4 bases and J by 4 bases, with 10 bases between. The CDR3 coding sequence is TGTGCCACCAGTGACCCAGGGAACGGGGCCAACGTCCTGACTTTC. Its translation: CATSDPGNGANVLTF.

The rearrangement uses TRBV12-3 or TRBV12-4 and TRBJ1-1; D is perhaps TRBD1 (6 bases). The CDR3 runs to 13 residues. V lost 7 bases and J lost 4, with 13 bases in between. DNA for the CDR3: TGTGCCAGCACCACTCAAGGGGGCACTGAAGCTTTCTTT. Translating it yields CASTTQGGTEAFF.

This chain connects TRBV14 to TRBJ1-1, with TRBD1 matching 10 bases. CDR3 length: 18 amino acids. In germline, CDR1 is SGHDN, CDR2 FVKESK. J lost 4 bases, V lost 1 base, and 12 bases had no gene match. The CDR3, as DNA: TGTGCCAGCAGCCAAGTTCTGGGACAGGGGTATGAGTCCACTGAAGCTTTCTTT. This translates into CASSQVLGQGYESTEAFF.